This passage covers 5 T cell receptor beta chains from one sample sequenced in a study of blood T cell repertoires in COVID-19. Produced via immunoSEQ multiplex PCR; TCRdb's table is partial and in-frame only. Of 210,000 or so clones detected, about 90% appear once; the ten largest clones hold approximately 12%. Sequenced: peripheral blood. These receptor sequences come from a woman under 30 who had recovered from COVID-19.

This clone was seen just once. The chain links TRBV19 to TRBJ2-7, with 7 nucleotides matching TRBD1. Germline loops: CDR1 LNHDA, CDR2 SQIVND (reference sequence). Germline trimming cut 3 bases from V and 4 bases from J; bases unmatched to any gene: 9. The CDR3 covers 15 residues. The CDR3 bases are TGTGCCAGTAGTATGCGACAGGGAAGCGCATACGAGCAGTACTTC. It yields the protein CASSMRQGSAYEQYF.

This CDR3 reads CASGPVKGRTGNTIYF. CDR3 bases: TGTGCTAGTGGTCCAGTAAAAGGGAGGACTGGAAACACCATATATTTT. The J gene is TRBJ1-3, the V gene TRBV12-5; no firm D call. Germline V gene sequence: CDR1 LGHNT, CDR2 FRNRAP. The CDR3 has 16 residues. The germline V and J ends were trimmed by 5 bases and 2 bases, with 16 bases remaining between them.

The rearrangement links TRBV9 to TRBJ2-7; D not certain. The CDR3 contains 14 residues. The germline V gene has CDR1 SGDLS and CDR2 YYNGEE. V was shortened by 1 base and J by 2 bases, with 10 bases between the two germline ends. Here the CDR3 DNA reads TGTGCCAGCAGCGTAAATGTAGCCGCCTACGAGCAGTACTTC. Translation gives CASSVNVAAYEQYF.

This clone was counted once. V usage is TRBV19 and J usage is TRBJ1-3, with 7 bases fitting TRBD1. Germline CDR1 is LNHDA and CDR2 is SQIVND (reference sequence). This CDR3 spans 14 amino acids. Trimming at V came to 8 bases and at J to 2 bases, leaving 6 bases not matched to a gene. The CDR3 here is CASSIQGTGNTIYF. For the CDR3, the DNA is TGTGCCAGTTCGATACAGGGGACTGGAAACACCATATATTTT.

V gene TRBV27 combines with J gene TRBJ2-7; possibly TRBD2 for D (7 bases). The V and J ends lost 8 bases and 4 bases respectively, with 15 bases between them. Germline loops: CDR1 MNHEY, CDR2 SMNVEV (reference sequence). The CDR3 is made up of 13 amino acids. This CDR3 is CASRGADRYEQYF. The CDR3 DNA reads as TGTGCCAGCCGGGGGGCGGATCGGTACGAGCAGTACTTC.